One and the same sample provided the 15 T cell receptor beta chains below, sequenced in a study of neurological immune-mediated disorders. From the 5' RACE reads, TCRdb called clonotypes with MiXCR, one entry per CDR3 protein. This table has about 95,000 distinct CDR3 sequences, roughly 3.5% appearing once. Input material: PBMCs. Receptors originate from a young woman with multiple sclerosis.

The J gene is TRBJ1-4, the V gene TRBV6-1; 7 bases match TRBD1. Losses at the gene ends were 1 base for V and 3 bases for J; bases not matched to a gene: 2. CDR1 is MNHNS and CDR2 is SASEGT in the germline V gene. This CDR3 is 15 amino acids long. The CDR3 is CASSEVQGANEKLFF. The CDR3 DNA follows: TGTGCCAGCAGTGAAGTTCAGGGGGCTAATGAAAAACTGTTTTTT.

This clonotype was observed many times. The chain combines TRBV20-1 with TRBJ2-2; D is unresolved. There are 13 residues in the CDR3. Germline V lookup: CDR1 DFQATT, CDR2 SNEGSKA (reference sequence). Trimming shortened V by 7 bases and J by 1 base, and 10 bases separated the two germline ends. In DNA, the CDR3 is TGCAGTGGATCTCTCGGGAACACCGGGGAGCTGTTTTTT. Encoded protein: CSGSLGNTGELFF.

This clonotype was observed many times. This chain uses TRBV6-5 with TRBJ2-1, with 7 positions matching TRBD2. Germline V gives CDR1 MNHEY, CDR2 SVGAGI. Losses at the gene ends were 0 bases for V and 2 bases for J; bases not matched to a gene: 4. The CDR3 has 16 amino acids. DNA of the CDR3: TGTGCCAGCAGTTACTCACCGGGGGGTACCTACAATGAGCAGTTCTTC. It is translated as CASSYSPGGTYNEQFF.

This clonotype appeared many times. This chain uses TRBV19 with TRBJ1-1; D is possibly TRBD1 (5 bases). CDR1 is LNHDA and CDR2 is SQIVND in the germline V gene (reference sequence). With 1 base removed from V and 1 base from J, the gap between germline ends came to 13 bases. The CDR3 sequence is 16 residues long. The CDR3 DNA follows: TGTGCCAGTAGTATAGGGGCAGGGCAGTCGAACACTGAAGCTTTCTTT. Encoded protein: CASSIGAGQSNTEAFF.

This clonotype was observed at least ten times. V is TRBV5-1 and J is TRBJ2-7; 7 nucleotides align to TRBD1. Per the germline V gene, CDR1 is SGHRS and CDR2 is YFSETQ. Trimming took 3 bases from V and 2 from J; bases not matched to a gene: 11. The CDR3 consists of 16 residues. CDR3 region: CASSSFMEQGAYEQYF. In DNA form, the CDR3 reads TGCGCCAGCAGCTCGTTTATGGAGCAGGGGGCCTACGAGCAGTACTTC.

This clonotype was counted at least ten times. V and J are TRBV6-6 and TRBJ2-7; TRBD1 matches at 10 bases. Germline trimming cut 6 bases from V and 3 bases from J; bases unmatched to any gene: 5. This CDR3 spans 14 amino acids. Germline V CDR1 and CDR2: MNHNY, SVGAGI (reference sequence). In DNA form, the CDR3 reads TGTGCCAGCAGAACCGGGACAGGGGTCTACGAGCAGTACTTC. Protein product: CASRTGTGVYEQYF.

This clonotype was recorded many times. The rearrangement links TRBV20-1 to TRBJ1-3; D may be TRBD1 (5 bases). Trimming cost V 5 bases and J 0 bases, with 17 bases left between them. Germline CDR1 is DFQATT and CDR2 is SNEGSKA (reference sequence). This CDR3 spans 16 amino acids. The CDR3 spells CSAGGFGRFSGNTIYF. DNA for the CDR3: TGCAGTGCTGGGGGGTTTGGGCGATTCTCTGGAAACACCATATATTTT.

This clonotype was observed many times. The chain joins TRBV28 to TRBJ2-1, with D perhaps matching TRBD1 or TRBD2 (5 bases each). Germline V gives CDR1 MDHEN, CDR2 SYDVKM. The CDR3 is 17 amino acids. Deletions cut 9 bases from V and 0 bases from J, with 21 bases between. The CDR3 reads CASTGAGNPSSYNEQFF. The CDR3 DNA reads as TGTGCCAGTACCGGGGCCGGGAACCCTAGCTCCTACAATGAGCAGTTCTTC.

As concerns this clonotype: Possible read error: a much larger clone is one base away. V and J are TRBV7-9 and TRBJ1-6; D is ambiguous. Germline-derived CDR1 and CDR2 are SEHNR and FQNEAQ (reference sequence). CDR3 length equals 17 residues. CDR3 coding DNA: TGTGCCAGCAGCTACGAGGGAGGTTTGGGGATTGATTCACCCCTCAACTTT. It encodes CASSYEGGLGIDSPLNF.

This clonotype was recorded many times. The J gene is TRBJ2-3, the V gene TRBV12-3 or TRBV12-4, with D possibly being TRBD1 (6 bases). The CDR3 has 15 amino acids. V lost 5 bases to trimming and J lost 2 bases, with 14 bases between them. CDR3 sequence (DNA): TGTGCCAGCAGTCCTACAGGGCAGGACACAGATACGCAGTATTTT. It codes for CASSPTGQDTDTQYF.

This clonotype was seen many times. The V gene is TRBV20-1, the J gene TRBJ1-2, with 7 positions matching TRBD1. CDR3 length: 14 amino acids. Germline loops: CDR1 DFQATT, CDR2 SNEGSKA (reference sequence). The junction had 13 bases not matched to a gene; V was cut back by 3 bases and J by 9 bases. CDR3 loop: CSARWQGEDLSYTF. The CDR3 DNA sequence: TGCAGTGCTAGGTGGCAGGGGGAAGATTTGAGCTACACCTTC.

Comments on this clonotype: At one boundary the junction diverges from the germline segment, which might be a read error. The chain has TRBV30 and TRBJ1-1, with D unresolved. The CDR3 runs to 11 residues. CDR1 and CDR2 from the germline V gene are GTSNPN and SVGIG (reference sequence). The CDR3 nucleotides are TGTGCCTGGAGCACAGAGACCCGAAGAGACTTT. Protein product: CAWSTETRRDF.

Ten or more counts support this clonotype. This chain joins TRBV5-1 and TRBJ1-6, with TRBD1 matching 7 bases. CDR1 and CDR2 from the germline V gene are SGHRS and YFSETQ. The CDR3 runs 14 residues. The V segment lost 7 bases and the J segment 6 bases; nucleotides outside the gene matches: 7. The CDR3 region is CASRPTGSNSPLHF. For the CDR3, the DNA is TGCGCCAGCCGACCGACAGGGAGTAATTCACCCCTCCACTTT.

This clonotype was counted at least ten times. The rearrangement uses TRBV12-3 or TRBV12-4 and TRBJ2-1; 7 nucleotides match TRBD2. CDR3 length: 15 amino acids. V lost 0 bases and J lost 10; bases outside the gene matches: 9. CDR3 residues: CASSLASGPRGEQFF. The DNA of the CDR3 is TGTGCCAGCAGTTTAGCTAGCGGGCCCAGAGGGGAGCAGTTCTTC.

The sample holds many counts of this clonotype. The V gene is TRBV20-1, the J gene TRBJ2-5, with D tentatively TRBD2 (6 bases). Germline V lookup: CDR1 DFQATT, CDR2 SNEGSKA (reference sequence). The CDR3 is 14 residues long. Trimming removed 1 base at V and 5 bases at J, with 14 bases between. CDR3 protein: CSARVSGERETQYF. The CDR3 DNA sequence: TGCAGTGCTAGAGTCTCGGGGGAACGGGAGACCCAGTACTTC.